Shown below are 30 T cell receptor beta chains from a single sample sequenced in a study of OX40 agonist ivuxolimab in advanced cancers. Clones were sequenced by immunoSEQ multiplex PCR, and TCRdb holds only the in-frame ones, with some missing. The sample lists over 9,000 clones; less than 85% were seen once. The specimen comprised CD4+ or CD8+ T cells sorted from blood, sampled in a trial of the OX40 agonist ivuxolimab. The receptor source for this set is an adult with an advanced solid tumor such as melanoma, head and neck, liver or kidney cancer.

The rearrangement links TRBV7-3 to TRBJ2-1; D may match TRBD1 or TRBD2 (5 bases each). Germline CDR1 SGHTA, CDR2 FQGTGA. The V end lost 5 bases, the J end lost 8 bases, and 7 bases lay between the germline ends. The CDR3 extends over 11 amino acids. The CDR3 is CASSRGDEQFF. DNA of the CDR3: TGTGCCAGCAGCAGGGGAGATGAGCAGTTCTTC. The variable domain in full, with the rest retrieved from reference TRBV7-3 and TRBJ2-1, is GAGVSQTPSNKVTEKGKYVELRCDPISGHTALYWYRQSLGQGPEFLIYFQGTGAADDSGLPNDRFFAVRPEGSVSTLKIQRTERGDSAVYLCASSRGDEQFFGPGTRLTVL.

This chain connects TRBV19 to TRBJ2-7; D unclear. Germline V lookup: CDR1 LNHDA, CDR2 SQIVND (reference sequence). The CDR3 spans 12 residues. Trimming shortened V by 3 bases and J by 3 bases, and 6 bases separated the two germline ends. The CDR3 DNA sequence: TGTGCCAGTAGTATGGGCGGCTACGAGCAGTACTTC. It codes for CASSMGGYEQYF.

The genes are TRBV27 and TRBJ1-1, with TRBD1 matching 7 bases. After removal of 2 bases from V and 1 base from J, the junction contained 4 bases not matched to a gene. The CDR3 contains 15 residues. Germline V gene sequence: CDR1 MNHEY, CDR2 SMNVEV (reference sequence). The CDR3 here is CASSLTRQGNTEAFF. The CDR3 nucleotides read TGTGCCAGCAGTTTAACCCGACAGGGGAACACTGAAGCTTTCTTT.

V and J are TRBV27 and TRBJ2-5, with 8 positions matching TRBD1. In germline, CDR1 is MNHEY, CDR2 SMNVEV (reference sequence). V lost 5 bases to trimming and J lost 2 bases; unmatched junction nucleotides: 13. The CDR3 length is 17 residues. The CDR3 DNA reads as TGTGCCAGCAGTCCATCATTTCCGGGACAGGCGCAAGAGACCCAGTACTTC. Protein sequence: CASSPSFPGQAQETQYF.

The rearrangement joins TRBV7-3 to TRBJ2-7; unclear D gene. V was cut by 2 bases and J by 3 bases, with 8 bases left in between. Germline V CDR1 and CDR2: SGHTA, FQGTGA. The CDR3 totals 13 residues. CDR3 in DNA: TGTGCCAGCAGCTTAGCGGAGAGCTACGAGCAGTACTTC. It yields the protein CASSLAESYEQYF.

The chain joins TRBV6-5 to TRBJ1-4; perhaps TRBD1 as D (5 bases). CDR3 length: 16 residues. V was pared by 0 bases and J by 10 bases, with 18 bases between. Germline V gene data show CDR1 as MNHEY and CDR2 as SVGAGI. The CDR3 loop is CASSYSTTEPGGKLFF. The CDR3 DNA follows: TGTGCCAGCAGTTACTCAACCACCGAGCCCGGGGGAAAACTGTTTTTT.

This clone was counted once. V and J are TRBV7-8 and TRBJ1-5; D might be TRBD1 (5 bases). V lost 5 bases and J lost 3, with 14 bases in between. Germline V gene lookup returns CDR1 SGHVS and CDR2 FQNEAQ. The CDR3 loop spans 15 amino acids. The CDR3 here is CASSTFQGPNQPQHF. For the CDR3, the DNA is TGTGCCAGCAGCACGTTCCAGGGTCCCAATCAGCCCCAGCATTTT.

The V and J genes are TRBV11-2 and TRBJ1-1; D remains unclear. V lost 3 bases and J 1 base, leaving 3 bases between the germline ends. CDR3 length: 12 amino acids. Germline CDR1 SGHAT, CDR2 FQNNGV. The CDR3 DNA reads as TGTGCCAGCAGCTTGACGAACACTGAAGCTTTCTTT. This sequence encodes CASSLTNTEAFF.

V and J are TRBV4-3 and TRBJ2-5; 10 bases agree with TRBD1. Germline CDR1 reads LGHNA; CDR2 reads YSLEER. The CDR3 spans 14 residues. V shed 4 bases and J 4 bases; nucleotides not matched to a gene: 3. The CDR3 is CASSRDRGAETQYF. CDR3 bases: TGCGCCAGCAGCCGGGACAGGGGTGCAGAGACCCAGTACTTC.

The chain has TRBV28 and TRBJ2-1, with 9 bases that match TRBD2. Germline assignment: CDR1 MDHEN and CDR2 SYDVKM. The CDR3 runs 14 residues. The V gene end was trimmed by 11 bases and the J gene end by 8 bases; junction bases not matched to a gene: 13. The CDR3 is CASLVAGGPHEQFF. In nucleotides, the CDR3 is TGTGCCTCCCTCGTGGCGGGAGGGCCTCATGAGCAGTTCTTC.

The CDR3 region is CASSPSTGTTEAFF. DNA for the CDR3: TGTGCCAGCAGCCCCTCGACAGGGACCACTGAAGCTTTCTTT. The genes are TRBV9 and TRBJ1-1; 7 positions agree with TRBD1. In germline, CDR1 is SGDLS, CDR2 YYNGEE. This CDR3 is built from 14 residues. With V trimmed by 4 bases and J by 4 bases, 7 bases remained unmatched. The complete variable domain, with remaining parts taken from reference TRBV9 and TRBJ1-1, reads DSGVTQTPKHLITATGQRVTLRCSPRSGDLSVYWYQQSLDQGLQFLIQYYNGEERAKGNILERFSAQQFPDLHSELNLSSLELGDSALYFCASSPSTGTTEAFFGQGTRLTVV.

The chain is built from TRBV6-5 and TRBJ1-1; unclear D gene. Germline values: CDR1 MNHEY, CDR2 SVGAGI. This CDR3 comprises 13 residues. Trimming cost V 6 bases and J 1 base, with 9 bases left between them. As DNA, the CDR3 is TGTGCCAGCAGCCTGACACCGAACACTGAAGCTTTCTTT. This codes for CASSLTPNTEAFF.

The rearrangement links TRBV27 to TRBJ1-2; 10 nucleotides agree with TRBD1. J gave up 4 bases and V 6 bases, and 8 bases lay outside the gene matches. Germline CDR1 MNHEY, CDR2 SMNVEV (reference sequence). The CDR3 spans 15 residues. The CDR3 here is CASSGLGTGVYGYTF. The CDR3 nucleotides read TGTGCCAGCAGCGGCTTAGGGACAGGGGTCTATGGCTACACCTTC.

The CDR3 nucleotides read TGTGCCAGCAGTTACGGACAGGCCGGGGGGTACAATGAGCAGTTCTTC. This sequence encodes CASSYGQAGGYNEQFF. The chain combines TRBV28 with TRBJ2-1, with D tentatively TRBD1 or TRBD2 (7 bases each). Germline-derived CDR1 and CDR2 are MDHEN and SYDVKM. This CDR3 is 16 amino acids long. V gave up 4 bases and J gave up 4 bases, with 17 bases separating them.

CDR3 loop: CASSPTGYRPHF. The CDR3 DNA is TGTGCCAGCAGCCCGACAGGTTACCGACCCCACTTT. The chain links TRBV6-5 to TRBJ1-6; D is possibly TRBD1 (6 bases). V lost 6 bases and J lost 18, with 18 bases in between. The CDR3 extends over 12 amino acids. The germline V gene encodes CDR1 MNHEY and CDR2 SVGAGI.

The chain couples TRBV4-1 to TRBJ2-7, with D possibly TRBD2 on 5 matching bases. The V gene lost 1 base and the J gene lost 2 bases, with 12 bases spanning the gap. This CDR3 is 15 amino acids long. Looked up from germline, CDR1 is MGHRA and CDR2 is YSYEKL. The CDR3 region is CASSQGSGFPYEQYF. The CDR3, as DNA: TGCGCCAGCAGCCAAGGAAGCGGATTCCCCTACGAGCAGTACTTC.

V usage is TRBV11-2 and J usage is TRBJ2-1, with 15 nucleotides matching TRBD2. This CDR3 is built from 17 residues. Germline CDR1 reads SGHAT; CDR2 reads FQNNGV. Trimming at V came to 3 bases and at J to 7 bases, leaving 7 bases not matched to a gene. This CDR3 reads CASSFGLAGGPLNEQFF. The CDR3 DNA follows: TGTGCCAGCAGCTTCGGACTAGCGGGAGGGCCGCTGAATGAGCAGTTCTTC.

The V gene is TRBV14, the J gene TRBJ2-7; 7 nucleotides align to TRBD2. The J segment lost 5 bases and the V segment lost 1 base, leaving 14 bases of the junction unmatched. The length of the CDR3 is 17 residues. Germline V gives CDR1 SGHDN, CDR2 FVKESK. The CDR3 bases are TGTGCCAGCAGCCAAGGGCTAGCGGAGCCGGGGCGGAACGAGCAGTACTTC. Translating it yields CASSQGLAEPGRNEQYF.

The V call is TRBV27, the J call TRBJ1-5, with 8 bases lining up with TRBD1. V trimming: 2 bases; J trimming: 3 bases; junction bases outside the gene matches: 3. CDR3 length: 15 amino acids. Germline V gives CDR1 MNHEY, CDR2 SMNVEV (reference sequence). The CDR3 is CASSLGQGLNQPQHF. CDR3 sequence (DNA): TGTGCCAGCAGTTTAGGACAGGGCCTCAATCAGCCCCAGCATTTT.

This rearrangement joins TRBV7-3 to TRBJ2-7; possibly TRBD2 for D (6 bases). The germline V and J ends were trimmed by 2 bases and 4 bases, with 9 bases remaining between them. CDR1 SGHTA and CDR2 FQGTGA come from the germline V gene. This CDR3 spans 13 amino acids. The CDR3 sequence is CASSLALAYEQYF. The CDR3 bases are TGTGCCAGCAGCTTAGCGCTAGCGTACGAGCAGTACTTC.

V and J are TRBV27 and TRBJ2-5, with TRBD2 matching 11 bases. The germline V gene has CDR1 MNHEY and CDR2 SMNVEV (reference sequence). This CDR3 is 16 amino acids long. J lost 1 base, V lost 5 bases, and 6 bases had no gene match. The chain's CDR3 is CASSARLAGTQETQYF. The CDR3 nucleotides are TGTGCCAGCAGTGCGAGACTAGCGGGGACCCAAGAGACCCAGTACTTC.

The chain couples TRBV18 to TRBJ2-7; the D gene could be TRBD1 or TRBD2 (5 bases each). Per the germline V gene, CDR1 is KGHSH and CDR2 is LQKENI. CDR3 length equals 15 residues. Deletions cut 8 bases from V and 0 bases from J, with 17 bases between. This chain's CDR3 is CASSVGTASSYEQYF. Written as DNA, the CDR3 is TGTGCCAGCAGCGTAGGGACGGCTAGCTCCTACGAGCAGTACTTC.

This clone came up a few times. V and J are TRBV15 and TRBJ2-7; tentatively, D is TRBD2 (6 bases). The CDR3 totals 17 residues. Per the germline V gene, CDR1 is LNHNV and CDR2 is YYDKDF (reference sequence). V was clipped by 0 bases and J by 0 bases, with 15 bases between them. The CDR3 nucleotides read TGTGCCACCAGCAGAGATCGGCTAGCGCGTCACTCCTACGAGCAGTACTTC. Protein sequence: CATSRDRLARHSYEQYF. Using reference TRBV15 and TRBJ2-7 for the parts outside the CDR3, the full variable domain is DAMVIQNPRYQVTQFGKPVTLSCSQTLNHNVMYWYQQKSSQAPKLLFHYYDKDFNNEADTPDNFQSRRPNTSFCFLDIRSPGLGDTAMYLCATSRDRLARHSYEQYFGPGTRLTVT.

The rearrangement links TRBV7-9 to TRBJ2-2; D remains unclear. This CDR3 is built from 12 residues. CDR1 is SEHNR, CDR2 FQNEAQ, per germline (reference sequence). The V end was cut by 5 bases, the J end by 4 bases, with 5 bases between. CDR3 nucleotides: TGTGCCAGCAGCCCGCGCACCGGGGAGCTGTTTTTT. Translating it yields CASSPRTGELFF.

The J gene is TRBJ2-1, the V gene TRBV7-3; 10 bases align to TRBD2. Germline V CDR1 and CDR2: SGHTA, FQGTGA. V trimming: 5 bases; J trimming: 5 bases; junction bases outside the gene matches: 3. The CDR3 runs 14 residues. CDR3 amino acids: CASSATSGNNEQFF. The CDR3 DNA sequence: TGTGCCAGCAGCGCTACTAGCGGGAACAATGAGCAGTTCTTC.

V and J are TRBV4-2 and TRBJ1-2, with D uncertain. The CDR3 runs to 14 residues. CDR1 and CDR2 (germline): LGHNA, YNFKEQ. V lost 2 bases to trimming and J lost 10 bases, with 17 bases between them. CDR3 sequence: CASSQIWPGSYYTF. The CDR3 region has the DNA TGTGCCAGCAGCCAAATATGGCCCGGGTCCTACTACACCTTC.

This chain connects TRBV15 to TRBJ2-2; unclear D gene. V was trimmed by 4 bases and J by 11 bases, leaving 14 bases between them. The CDR3 length is 13 residues. Germline CDR1 is LNHNV and CDR2 is YYDKDF (reference sequence). In DNA, the CDR3 is TGTGCCACCAGCAAAATCCTTTGGTTTGAGCTGTTTTTT. Its translation is CATSKILWFELFF.

V usage is TRBV9 and J usage is TRBJ2-1; 7 bases line up with TRBD2. CDR1 and CDR2 from the germline V gene are SGDLS and YYNGEE. This CDR3 has 15 amino acids. V gave up 3 bases and J gave up 6 bases; unmatched junction bases: 9. CDR3 in amino acids: CASSAHLGGVNEQFF. The CDR3 DNA reads TGTGCCAGCAGCGCCCACCTGGGGGGGGTCAATGAGCAGTTCTTC.

V is TRBV7-9 and J is TRBJ2-1; 8 nucleotides align to TRBD1. CDR1 is SEHNR and CDR2 is FQNEAQ in the germline V gene (reference sequence). The CDR3 is 16 residues long. Unmatched junction bases numbered 8, after V lost 5 bases and J lost 2 bases. The DNA of the CDR3 is TGTGCCAGCAGCCGCCCAGGGGGCTCCACCTACAATGAGCAGTTCTTC. It encodes CASSRPGGSTYNEQFF.

The rearrangement uses TRBV29-1 and TRBJ1-2; D not certain. There are 11 residues in the CDR3. Germline V gene sequence: CDR1 SQVTM, CDR2 ANQGSEA. Between the trimmed V and J ends, which lost 7 bases and 7 bases, there was a span of 13 bases. CDR3 in DNA: TGCAGCGCTTTGGATCTATTTGGCTACACCTTC. The encoded protein is CSALDLFGYTF.